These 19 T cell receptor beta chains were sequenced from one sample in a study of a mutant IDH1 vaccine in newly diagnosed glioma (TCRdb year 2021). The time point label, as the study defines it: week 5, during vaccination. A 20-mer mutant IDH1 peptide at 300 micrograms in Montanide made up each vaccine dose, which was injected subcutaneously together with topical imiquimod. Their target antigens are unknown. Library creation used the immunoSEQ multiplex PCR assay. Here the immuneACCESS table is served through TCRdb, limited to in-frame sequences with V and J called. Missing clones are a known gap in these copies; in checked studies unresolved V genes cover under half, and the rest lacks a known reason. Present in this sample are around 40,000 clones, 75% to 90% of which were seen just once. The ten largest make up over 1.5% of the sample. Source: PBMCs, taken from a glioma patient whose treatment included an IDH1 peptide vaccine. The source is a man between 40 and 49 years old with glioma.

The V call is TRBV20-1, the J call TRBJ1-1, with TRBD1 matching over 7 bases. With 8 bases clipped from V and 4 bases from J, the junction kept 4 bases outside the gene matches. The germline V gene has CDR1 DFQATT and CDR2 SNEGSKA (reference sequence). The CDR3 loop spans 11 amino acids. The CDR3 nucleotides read TGCAGTAGGGGGCACGGCACTGAAGCTTTCTTT. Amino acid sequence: CSRGHGTEAFF.

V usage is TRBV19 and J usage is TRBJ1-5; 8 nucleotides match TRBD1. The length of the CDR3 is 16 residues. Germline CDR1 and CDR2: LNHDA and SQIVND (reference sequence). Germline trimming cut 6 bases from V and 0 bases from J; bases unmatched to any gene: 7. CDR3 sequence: CASRDRADYSNQPQHF. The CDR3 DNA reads TGTGCCAGTAGGGACAGGGCTGATTATAGCAATCAGCCCCAGCATTTT.

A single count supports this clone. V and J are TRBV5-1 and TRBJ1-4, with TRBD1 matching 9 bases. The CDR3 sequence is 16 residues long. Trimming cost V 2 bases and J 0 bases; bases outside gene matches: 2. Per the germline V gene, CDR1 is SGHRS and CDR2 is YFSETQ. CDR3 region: CASSLGTGTTNEKLFF. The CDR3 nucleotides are TGCGCCAGCAGCTTAGGGACAGGGACAACTAATGAAAAACTGTTTTTT.

Here the CDR3 reads CASSLGTTGHEQFF. In nucleotides, the CDR3 is TGTGCCAGCAGCTTAGGGACTACGGGCCATGAGCAGTTCTTC. The chain is built from TRBV7-9 and TRBJ2-1; tentatively, D is TRBD2 (6 bases). The V gene lost 1 base and the J gene lost 8 bases, with 12 bases spanning the gap. The CDR3 has 14 residues. Germline CDR1 is SEHNR and CDR2 is FQNEAQ (reference sequence).

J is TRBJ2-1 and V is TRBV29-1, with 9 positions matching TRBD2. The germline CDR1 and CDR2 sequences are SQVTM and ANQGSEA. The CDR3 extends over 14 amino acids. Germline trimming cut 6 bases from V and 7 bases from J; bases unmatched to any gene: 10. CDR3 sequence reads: CSVVPGLAGNEQFF. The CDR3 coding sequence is TGCAGCGTGGTCCCGGGACTAGCTGGAAATGAGCAGTTCTTC.

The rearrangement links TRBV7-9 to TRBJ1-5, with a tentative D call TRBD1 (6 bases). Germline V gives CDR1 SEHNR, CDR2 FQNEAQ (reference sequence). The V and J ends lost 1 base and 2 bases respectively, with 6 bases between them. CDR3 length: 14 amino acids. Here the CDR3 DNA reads TGTGCCAGCAGCTTAGGACAGGGCAATCAGCCCCAGCATTTT. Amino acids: CASSLGQGNQPQHF.

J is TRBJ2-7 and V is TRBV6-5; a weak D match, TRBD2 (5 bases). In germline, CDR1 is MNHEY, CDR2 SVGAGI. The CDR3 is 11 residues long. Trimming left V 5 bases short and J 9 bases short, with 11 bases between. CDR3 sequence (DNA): TGTGCCAGCAGTAACCAAGCGGTGCAGTACTTC. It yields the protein CASSNQAVQYF.

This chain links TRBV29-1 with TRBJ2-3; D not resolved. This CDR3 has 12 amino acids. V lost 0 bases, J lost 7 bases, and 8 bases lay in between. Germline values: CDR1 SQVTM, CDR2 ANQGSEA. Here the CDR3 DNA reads TGCAGCGTTGAAGAAACCCCTAATACGCAGTATTTT. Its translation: CSVEETPNTQYF.

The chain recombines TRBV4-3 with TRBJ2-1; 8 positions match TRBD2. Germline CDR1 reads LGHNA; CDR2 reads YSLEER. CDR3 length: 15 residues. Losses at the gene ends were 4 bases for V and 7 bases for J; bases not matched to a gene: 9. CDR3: CASSPGLAVTNEQFF. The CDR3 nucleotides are TGCGCCAGCAGCCCCGGACTAGCCGTTACGAATGAGCAGTTCTTC.

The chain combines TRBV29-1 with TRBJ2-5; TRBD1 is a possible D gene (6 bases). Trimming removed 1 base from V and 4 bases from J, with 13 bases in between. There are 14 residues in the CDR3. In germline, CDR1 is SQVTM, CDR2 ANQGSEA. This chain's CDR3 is CSVEALQGRETQYF. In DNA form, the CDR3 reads TGCAGCGTTGAAGCCTTACAGGGAAGAGAGACCCAGTACTTC. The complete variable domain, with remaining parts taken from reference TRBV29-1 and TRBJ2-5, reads SAVISQKPSRDICQRGTSLTIQCQVDSQVTMMFWYRQQPGQSLTLIATANQGSEATYESGFVIDKFPISRPNLTFSTLTVSNMSPEDSSIYLCSVEALQGRETQYFGPGTRLLVL.

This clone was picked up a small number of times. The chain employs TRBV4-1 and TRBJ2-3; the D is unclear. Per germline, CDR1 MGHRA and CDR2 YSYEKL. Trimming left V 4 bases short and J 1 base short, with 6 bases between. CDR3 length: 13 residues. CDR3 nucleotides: TGCGCCAGCAGCCCTCGAGGCACAGATACGCAGTATTTT. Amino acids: CASSPRGTDTQYF.

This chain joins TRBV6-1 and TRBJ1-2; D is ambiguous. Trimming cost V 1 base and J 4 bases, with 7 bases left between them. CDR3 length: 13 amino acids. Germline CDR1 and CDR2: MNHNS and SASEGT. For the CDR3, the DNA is TGTGCCAGCAGTGAAGGCTGGGGCTATGGCTACACCTTC. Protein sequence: CASSEGWGYGYTF.

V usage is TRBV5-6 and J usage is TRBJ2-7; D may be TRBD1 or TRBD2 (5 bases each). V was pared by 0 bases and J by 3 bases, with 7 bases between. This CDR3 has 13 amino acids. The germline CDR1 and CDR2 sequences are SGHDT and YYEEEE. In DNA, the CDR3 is TGTGCCAGCAGCTTGGATGGGGGCTACGAGCAGTACTTC. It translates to CASSLDGGYEQYF.

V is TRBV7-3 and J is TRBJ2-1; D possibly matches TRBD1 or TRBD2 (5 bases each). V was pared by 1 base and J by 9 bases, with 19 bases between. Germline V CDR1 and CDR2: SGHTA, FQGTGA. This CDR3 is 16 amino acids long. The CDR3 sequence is CASSLNRAAQRGEQFF. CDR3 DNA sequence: TGTGCCAGCAGCTTAAATCGGGCGGCCCAGAGGGGTGAGCAGTTCTTC.

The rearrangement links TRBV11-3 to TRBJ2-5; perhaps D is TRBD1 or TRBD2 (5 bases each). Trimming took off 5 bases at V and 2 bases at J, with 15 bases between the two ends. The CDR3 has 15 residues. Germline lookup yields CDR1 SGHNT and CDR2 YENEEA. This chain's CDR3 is CASSPGLAMQETQYF. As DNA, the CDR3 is TGTGCCAGCAGCCCGGGGCTAGCTATGCAAGAGACCCAGTACTTC.

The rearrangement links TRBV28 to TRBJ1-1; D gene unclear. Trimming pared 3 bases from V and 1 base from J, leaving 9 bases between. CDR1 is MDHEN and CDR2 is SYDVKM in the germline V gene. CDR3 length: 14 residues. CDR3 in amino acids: CASSFRFKNTEAFF. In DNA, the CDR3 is TGTGCCAGCAGTTTTCGGTTTAAGAACACTGAAGCTTTCTTT.

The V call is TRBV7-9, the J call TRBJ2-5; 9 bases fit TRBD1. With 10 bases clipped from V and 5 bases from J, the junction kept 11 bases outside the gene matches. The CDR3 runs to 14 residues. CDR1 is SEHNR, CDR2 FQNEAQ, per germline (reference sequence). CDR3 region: CAISSGTGSETQYF. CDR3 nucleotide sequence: TGTGCCATATCCTCCGGGACAGGGAGTGAGACCCAGTACTTC.

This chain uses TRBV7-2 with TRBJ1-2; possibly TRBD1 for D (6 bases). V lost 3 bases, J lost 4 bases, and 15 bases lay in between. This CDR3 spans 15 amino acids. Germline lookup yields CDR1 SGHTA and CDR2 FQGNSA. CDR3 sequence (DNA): TGTGCCAGCAGCTTGTTACAGGGAGGGGTCTATGGCTACACCTTC. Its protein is CASSLLQGGVYGYTF.

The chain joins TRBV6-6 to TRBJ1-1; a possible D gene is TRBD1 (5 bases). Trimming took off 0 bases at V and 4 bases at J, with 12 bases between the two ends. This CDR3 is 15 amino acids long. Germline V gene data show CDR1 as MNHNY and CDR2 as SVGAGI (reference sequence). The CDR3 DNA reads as TGTGCCAGCAGTTACTCAAGTTCAGGGACCACTGAAGCTTTCTTT. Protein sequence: CASSYSSSGTTEAFF.